This TCR beta chain was identified during a study of cytomegalovirus exposure and HLA in healthy donors. Germline assignment: CDR1 LGHNA and CDR2 YNFKEQ. The CDR3 sequence is 15 residues long. Losses at the gene ends were 2 bases for V and 5 bases for J; bases not matched to a gene: 9. This clone turned up a few times. PCR amplification relied on 60 Vbeta primers (plus 13 Jbeta primers). Data came from immunoSEQ multiplex PCR; TCRdb stores just in-frame clones and leaves some out. The data show approximately 170,000 clones, roughly 79% seen once. V gene TRBV4-2 combines with J gene TRBJ2-7, with 7 bases fitting TRBD1. Sequenced material: PBMCs. The TCR originated in a woman aged 25-40 years in good health and CMV-seropositive. The CDR3 coding sequence is TGTGCCAGCAGCCAACCTACAGGGGATCTTGACGAGCAGTACTTC. Translating gives CASSQPTGDLDEQYF.